The sequence of this TCR beta chain was determined in a study of cytomegalovirus exposure and HLA in healthy donors. The protocol was immunoSEQ multiplex PCR, while the TCRdb copy is restricted to in-frame clones and leaves out a portion. The sample lists 65,000 to 70,000 clones; 91% were seen once. After removal of 6 bases from V and 4 bases from J, the junction contained 8 bases not matched to a gene. Germline V gene sequence: CDR1 MNHEY, CDR2 SMNVEV (reference sequence). The CDR3 length is 16 residues. The chain joins TRBV27 to TRBJ2-5; 13 nucleotides agree with TRBD2. The clonotype was recovered from a man aged 18 to 29 in good health and CMV-seronegative. Sequencing was carried out using PBMCs. The CDR3 spells CASRGTSGARGETQYF. In DNA form, the CDR3 reads TGTGCCAGCAGAGGGACTAGCGGGGCGAGGGGAGAGACCCAGTACTTC.